This T cell receptor beta chain was captured by sequencing in a study of blood T cells in healthy people across ages. Every donor gave about 9 milliliters of peripheral blood. A second roughly 6 to 11 cycle PCR used barcoded and J-beta primers. One entry per CDR3 protein results from TCRdb running MiXCR on the 5' RACE reads. The repertoire includes fewer than 2,000,000 distinct CDR3 sequences, around 35% of them detected once, and roughly 10% sits in the top ten. Overall study results and limits: Fewer expanded clones and more diversity marked long-lived versus aged donors.

The CDR3 consists of 12 residues. The germline V gene has CDR1 SGHTA and CDR2 FQGNSA. This clonotype has a handful of counts. Its matching antigen is unknown. A much larger clone sits a single nucleotide away, making a read error possible. The chain couples TRBV7-2 to TRBJ2-3; D is ambiguous. Specimen: blood. This clonotype was sampled from a woman under 40 in good health. CDR3 bases: TGTGCCAGCAGCTACCCCACAGATGCGCAGTATTTT. Its protein is CASSYPTDAQYF.